This TCR beta chain was documented in a study of a mutant IDH1 vaccine in newly diagnosed glioma. Study details: Treated patients had a mean age of roughly 44 years and a sex split that was roughly 60% male and 37.5% female. Before enrollment, patients got radiotherapy alone, temozolomide alone, or mostly the combination. Study-wide results and caveats: Whatever changes occurred in top peripheral T cell clonotypes seemed unrelated to pseudoprogression.

Trimming removed 7 bases from V and 5 bases from J, with 17 bases in between. The germline V gene has CDR1 MNHEY and CDR2 SVGAGI. The CDR3 has 14 amino acids. The sample holds one count of this clone. Its antigen is still unknown. Sample time point: week 35, safety follow-up. The study gave 300 ug of mutant IDH1 20-mer peptide per vaccine dose, with topical imiquimod. Each astrocytoma in the donors was new, WHO grade 3 or 4, IDH1-mutant and ATRX-lost. Data came from immunoSEQ multiplex PCR; TCRdb stores just in-frame clones and leaves some out. This table has around 53,000 clones, roughly 84% appearing once.

The sequence derives from a man aged 40-49 years with glioma. The sequencing used PBMCs, collected from a glioma patient whose treatment included an IDH1 peptide vaccine. The rearrangement links TRBV6-5 to TRBJ1-1; D ambiguous. The CDR3 loop reads CASTIGQPWTEAFF. CDR3 in DNA: TGTGCCAGCACCATCGGTCAGCCTTGGACTGAAGCTTTCTTT.